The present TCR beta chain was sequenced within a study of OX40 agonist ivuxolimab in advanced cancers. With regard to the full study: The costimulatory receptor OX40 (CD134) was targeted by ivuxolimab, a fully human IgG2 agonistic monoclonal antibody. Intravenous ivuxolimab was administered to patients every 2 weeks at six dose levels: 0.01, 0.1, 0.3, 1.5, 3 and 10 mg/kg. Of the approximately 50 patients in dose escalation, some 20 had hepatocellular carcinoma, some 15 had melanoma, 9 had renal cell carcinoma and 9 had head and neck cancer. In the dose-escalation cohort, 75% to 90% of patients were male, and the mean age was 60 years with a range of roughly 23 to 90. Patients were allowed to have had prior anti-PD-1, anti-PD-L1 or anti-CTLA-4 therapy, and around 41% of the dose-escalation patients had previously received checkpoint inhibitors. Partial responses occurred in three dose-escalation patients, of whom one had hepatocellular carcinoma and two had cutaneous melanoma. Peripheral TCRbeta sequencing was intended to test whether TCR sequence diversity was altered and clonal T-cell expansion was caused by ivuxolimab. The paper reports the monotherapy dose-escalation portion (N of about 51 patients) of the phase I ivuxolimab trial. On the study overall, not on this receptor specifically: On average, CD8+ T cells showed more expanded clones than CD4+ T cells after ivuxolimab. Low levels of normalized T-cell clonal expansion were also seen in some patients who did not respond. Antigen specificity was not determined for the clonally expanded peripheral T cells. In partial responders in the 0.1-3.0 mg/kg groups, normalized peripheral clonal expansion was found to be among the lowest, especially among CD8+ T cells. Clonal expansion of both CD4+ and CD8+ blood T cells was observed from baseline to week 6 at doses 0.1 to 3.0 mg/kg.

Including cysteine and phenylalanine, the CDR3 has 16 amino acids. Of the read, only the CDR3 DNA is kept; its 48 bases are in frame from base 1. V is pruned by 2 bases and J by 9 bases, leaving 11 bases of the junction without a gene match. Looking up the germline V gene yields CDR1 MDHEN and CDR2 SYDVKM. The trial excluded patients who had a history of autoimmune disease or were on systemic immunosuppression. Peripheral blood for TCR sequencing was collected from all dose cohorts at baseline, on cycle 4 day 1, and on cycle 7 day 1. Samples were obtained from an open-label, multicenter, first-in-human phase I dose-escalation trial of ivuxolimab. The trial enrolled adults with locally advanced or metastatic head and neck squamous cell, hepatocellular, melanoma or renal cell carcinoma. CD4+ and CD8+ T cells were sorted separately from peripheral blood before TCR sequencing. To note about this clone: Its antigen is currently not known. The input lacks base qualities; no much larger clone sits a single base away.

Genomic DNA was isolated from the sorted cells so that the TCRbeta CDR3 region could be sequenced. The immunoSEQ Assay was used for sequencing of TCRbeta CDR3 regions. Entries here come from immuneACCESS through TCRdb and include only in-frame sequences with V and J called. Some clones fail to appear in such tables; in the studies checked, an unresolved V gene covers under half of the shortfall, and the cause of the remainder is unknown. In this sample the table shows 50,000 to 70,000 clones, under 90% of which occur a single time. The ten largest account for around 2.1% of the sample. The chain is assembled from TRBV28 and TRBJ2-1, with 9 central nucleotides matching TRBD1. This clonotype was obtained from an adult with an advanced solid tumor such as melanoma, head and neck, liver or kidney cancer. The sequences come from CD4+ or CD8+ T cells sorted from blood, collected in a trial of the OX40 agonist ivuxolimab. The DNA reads TGTGCCAGCAGTTTACCGCCGCCGGGACAGGGAGGTGAGCAGTTCTTC. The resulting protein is CASSLPPPGQGGEQFF. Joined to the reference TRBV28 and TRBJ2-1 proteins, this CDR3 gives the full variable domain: DVKVTQSSRYLVKRTGEKVFLECVQDMDHENMFWYRQDPGLGLRLIYFSYDVKMKEKGDIPEGYSVSREKKERFSLILESASTNQTSMYLCASSLPPPGQGGEQFFGPGTRLTVL.